The 3 T cell receptor beta chains below all came from one sample that was sequenced in a study of regulatory T cells in long-lasting Graves disease. The time point is: newly diagnosed GD, antithyroid drugs for less than 3 months. With RNA extracted from PBMCs as input, the TCR library was made. Researchers made TCR beta libraries by using iRepertoire HTBI primers and running Arm-PCR on CDR3 regions. From the multiplex PCR reads, TCRdb called clonotypes with MiXCR, one entry per CDR3 protein. The sample shows 400,000 to 500,000 distinct CDR3 sequences, 14% to 15% of them seen only once. These data were also reused for a study on T cells in Graves' hyperthyroidism and ophthalmopathy.

This material consisted of peripheral blood mononuclear cells (PBMCs), taken at new diagnosis, from a patient treated with antithyroid drugs. These receptors originate from a woman aged 35 to 49 with Graves disease.

Ten or more counts support this clonotype. This sequence joins TRBV6-1 and TRBJ1-2; D not resolved. Per germline, CDR1 MNHNS and CDR2 SASEGT. Trimming stripped 5 bases from V and 5 bases from J, with 9 bases between. The CDR3 has 12 residues. The CDR3 sequence is CASSQLLYGYTF. CDR3 nucleotides: TGTGCCAGCAGTCAGCTACTATATGGCTACACCTTC.

This clonotype appeared many times. The chain recombines TRBV11-2 with TRBJ2-1, with 10 nucleotides matching TRBD1. This CDR3 region has 15 residues. The germline V gene has CDR1 SGHAT and CDR2 FQNNGV. V trimming: 6 bases; J trimming: 3 bases; junction bases outside the gene matches: 5. CDR3 in amino acids: CASRVGTGVYNEQFF. The CDR3 DNA reads as TGTGCCAGCAGGGTCGGGACAGGGGTCTACAATGAGCAGTTCTTC.

This clonotype was seen once. The genes are TRBV13 and TRBJ2-2, with a tentative D call TRBD2 (6 bases). V was trimmed by 5 bases and J by 1 base, leaving 14 bases between them. The CDR3 is made up of 16 amino acids. Germline-derived CDR1 and CDR2 are PRHDT and FYEKMQ (reference sequence). The CDR3 loop reads CASSPRLGGNTGELFF. The CDR3 nucleotides are TGTGCCAGCAGCCCACGACTAGGCGGGAACACCGGGGAGCTGTTTTTT.